The rows below give T cell receptor beta chains drawn from one sample of a study of cytomegalovirus exposure and HLA in healthy donors. Sequencing was performed with immunoSEQ multiplex PCR; in TCRdb, only in-frame clones are kept and a portion is missing. The sample holds under 150,000 clones; approximately 79% are singletons and the top ten take around 10%. Sequencing used PBMCs. The receptors were gathered from a woman in her fifties or sixties in good health and CMV-seropositive. Both conserved end residues are part of each CDR3. D genes are given only for firm matches. Clone sizes are given selectively: once, few, many, or a class where the clone is expanded.

D,size,V,J,CDR3,DNA
NA,NA,TRBV7-2,TRBJ2-5,CASSLGRGETQYF,TGTGCCAGCAGCTTAGGCAGGGGAGAGACCCAGTACTTC
TRBD2,NA,TRBV7-2,TRBJ2-1,CASSFLAGGNSVEQFF,TGTGCCAGCAGCTTCCTAGCGGGGGGGAATTCTGTTGAGCAGTTCTTC
NA,once,TRBV9,TRBJ2-1,CASSVATHLDEQFF,TGTGCCAGCAGCGTAGCTACGCACCTCGATGAGCAGTTCTTC
NA,few,TRBV29-1,TRBJ1-1,CSVEDQGNTEAFF,TGCAGCGTTGAAGATCAGGGGAACACTGAAGCTTTCTTT
NA,NA,TRBV28,TRBJ1-4,CASTAGLYEKLFF,TGTGCCAGCACCGCCGGACTTTACGAAAAACTGTTTTTT
TRBD2,once,TRBV5-4,TRBJ2-5,CASSYRLAETQYF,TGTGCCAGCAGTTACCGACTAGCAGAGACCCAGTACTTC
TRBD1,NA,TRBV11-2,TRBJ1-1,CASSTDLTGWGSEAFF,TGTGCCAGCAGCACAGATCTGACAGGGTGGGGGTCTGAAGCTTTCTTT
TRBD1,NA,TRBV6-5,TRBJ1-1,CASTRQGVWTEAFF,TGTGCCAGCACCCGACAGGGTGTCTGGACTGAAGCTTTCTTT
NA,NA,TRBV6-1,TRBJ1-1,CASILERLNTEAFF,NA
TRBD1,NA,TRBV13,TRBJ1-2,CASSRGQGGSYTF,TGTGCCAGCAGCCGCGGACAGGGGGGGAGCTACACCTTC
TRBD1,few,TRBV2,TRBJ2-5,CASSAPLDRGQETQYF,TGTGCCAGCAGTGCGCCTTTGGACAGGGGGCAAGAGACCCAGTACTTC
TRBD1,NA,TRBV10-3,TRBJ2-5,CAISSGQDQETQYF,TGTGCCATCAGTTCTGGACAGGATCAGGAGACCCAGTACTTC
NA,NA,TRBV7-8,TRBJ1-2,CASSLFGGDGYTF,TGTGCCAGCAGCTTATTTGGAGGGGATGGCTACACCTTC
TRBD1,NA,TRBV27,TRBJ2-3,CASTTGGSDTQYF,TGTGCCAGCACTACAGGGGGGTCGGATACGCAGTATTTT
TRBD1,NA,TRBV5-1,TRBJ2-1,CASSLGQGAREQFF,TGCGCCAGCAGTCTGGGACAGGGGGCCCGTGAGCAGTTCTTC
TRBD1,NA,TRBV6-5,TRBJ1-1,CASSSRQGARNTEAFF,TGTGCCAGCAGTTCCCGACAGGGGGCGCGGAACACTGAAGCTTTCTTT
TRBD2,NA,TRBV6-4,TRBJ2-5,CASSDLAGGLGETQYF,TGTGCCAGCAGTGACTTAGCGGGGGGGCTAGGAGAGACCCAGTACTTC
NA,NA,TRBV2,TRBJ1-2,CASRSGGTDGYTF,TGTGCCAGCAGGTCTGGGGGGACGGACGGCTACACCTTC
TRBD2,NA,TRBV7-2,TRBJ2-7,CASSFGTRTPYEQYF,TGTGCCAGCAGCTTCGGGACTAGAACCCCCTACGAGCAGTACTTC
TRBD2,NA,TRBV7-2,TRBJ2-3,CASSLAEGEGGTDTQYF,TGTGCCAGCAGCTTAGCAGAAGGGGAGGGTGGCACAGATACGCAGTATTTT
TRBD1,once,TRBV2,TRBJ1-2,CASSEAPRGNYGYTF,TGTGCCAGCAGTGAAGCGCCCAGGGGGAACTATGGCTACACCTTC
NA,NA,TRBV2,TRBJ1-5,CASRPGAGQANQPQHF,TGTGCCAGCAGGCCCGGGGCGGGGCAGGCTAATCAGCCCCAGCATTTT
TRBD2,NA,TRBV4-2,TRBJ2-5,CASSQEGGNQETQYF,TGTGCCAGCAGCCAAGAGGGGGGGAACCAAGAGACCCAGTACTTC
TRBD2,NA,TRBV28,TRBJ2-3,CASSLSGGRTDTQYF,TGTGCCAGCAGTTTAAGCGGGGGGCGGACAGATACGCAGTATTTT